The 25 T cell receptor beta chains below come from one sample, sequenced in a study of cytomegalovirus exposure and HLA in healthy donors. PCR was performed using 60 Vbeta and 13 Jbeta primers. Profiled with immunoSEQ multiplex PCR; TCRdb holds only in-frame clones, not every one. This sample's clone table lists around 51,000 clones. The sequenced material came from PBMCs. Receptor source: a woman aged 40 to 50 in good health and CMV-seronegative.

CDR3 protein: CASSEPMTGGLEQFF. As DNA, the CDR3 is TGTGCCAGCAGTGAACCCATGACAGGGGGCCTTGAGCAGTTCTTC. This sequence joins TRBV25-1 and TRBJ2-1; 10 nucleotides line up with TRBD1. The CDR3 is 15 residues long. J gave up 9 bases and V 2 bases, and 7 bases lay outside the gene matches. Germline loops: CDR1 MGHDK, CDR2 SYGVNS.

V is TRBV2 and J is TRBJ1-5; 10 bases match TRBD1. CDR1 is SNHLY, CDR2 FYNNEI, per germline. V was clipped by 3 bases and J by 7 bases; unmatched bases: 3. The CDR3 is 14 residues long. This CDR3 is CASSDRTGGQPQHF. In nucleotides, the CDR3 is TGTGCCAGCAGTGACCGGACAGGGGGACAGCCCCAGCATTTT.

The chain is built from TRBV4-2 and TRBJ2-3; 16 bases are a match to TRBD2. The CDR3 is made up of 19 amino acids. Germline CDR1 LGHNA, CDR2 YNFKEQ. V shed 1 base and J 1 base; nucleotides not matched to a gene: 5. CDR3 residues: CASSQGGTSGGAGTDTQYF. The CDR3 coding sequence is TGTGCCAGCAGCCAAGGAGGGACTAGCGGGGGGGCCGGCACAGATACGCAGTATTTT.

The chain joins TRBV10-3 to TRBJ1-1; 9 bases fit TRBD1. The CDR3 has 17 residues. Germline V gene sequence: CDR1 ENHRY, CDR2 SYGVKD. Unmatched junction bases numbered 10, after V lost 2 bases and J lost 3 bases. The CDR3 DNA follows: TGTGCCATCAGTGAGGCCAGGACAGGGGTTACGGACACTGAAGCTTTCTTT. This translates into CAISEARTGVTDTEAFF.

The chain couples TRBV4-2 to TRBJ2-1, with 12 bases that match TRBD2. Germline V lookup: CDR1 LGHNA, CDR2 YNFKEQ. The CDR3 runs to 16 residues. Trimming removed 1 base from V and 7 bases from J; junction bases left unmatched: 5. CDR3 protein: CASSQASGGALNEQFF. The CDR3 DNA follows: TGTGCCAGCAGCCAAGCTAGCGGGGGGGCCTTAAATGAGCAGTTCTTC.

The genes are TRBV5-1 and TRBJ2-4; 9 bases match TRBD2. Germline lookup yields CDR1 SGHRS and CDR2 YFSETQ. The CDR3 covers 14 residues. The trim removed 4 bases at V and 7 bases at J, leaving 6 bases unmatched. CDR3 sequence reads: CASSAAGGLNIQYF. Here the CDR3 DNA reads TGCGCCAGCAGCGCCGCGGGAGGGCTTAACATTCAGTACTTC.

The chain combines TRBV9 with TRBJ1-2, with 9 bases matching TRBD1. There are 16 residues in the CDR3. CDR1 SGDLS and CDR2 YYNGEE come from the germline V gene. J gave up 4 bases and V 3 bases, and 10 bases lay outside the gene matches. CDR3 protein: CASSALQGALGYGYTF. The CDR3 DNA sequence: TGTGCCAGCAGCGCGCTACAGGGGGCGCTGGGCTATGGCTACACCTTC.

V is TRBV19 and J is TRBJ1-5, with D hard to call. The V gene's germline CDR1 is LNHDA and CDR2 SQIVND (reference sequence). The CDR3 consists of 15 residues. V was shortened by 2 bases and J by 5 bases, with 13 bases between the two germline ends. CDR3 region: CASSIRAGGDQPQHF. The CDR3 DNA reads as TGTGCCAGTAGTATACGCGCCGGCGGTGATCAGCCCCAGCATTTT.

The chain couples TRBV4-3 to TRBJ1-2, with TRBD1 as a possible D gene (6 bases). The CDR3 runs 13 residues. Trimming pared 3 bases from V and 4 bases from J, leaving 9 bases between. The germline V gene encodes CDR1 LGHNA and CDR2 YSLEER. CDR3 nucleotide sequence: TGCGCCAGCAGCCATGGACAGTCCTATGGCTACACCTTC. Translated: CASSHGQSYGYTF.

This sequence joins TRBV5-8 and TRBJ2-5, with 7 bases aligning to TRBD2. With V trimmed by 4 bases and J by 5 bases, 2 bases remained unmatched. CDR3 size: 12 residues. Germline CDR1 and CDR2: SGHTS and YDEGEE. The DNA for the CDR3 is TGTGCCAGCAGCGTCGGGGGGGAGACCCAGTACTTC. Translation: CASSVGGETQYF.

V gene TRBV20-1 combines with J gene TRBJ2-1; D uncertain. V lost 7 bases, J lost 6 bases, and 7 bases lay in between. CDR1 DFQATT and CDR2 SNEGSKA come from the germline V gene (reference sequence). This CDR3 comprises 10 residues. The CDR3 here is CSDSFNEQFF. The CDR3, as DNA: TGCAGTGATAGCTTCAATGAGCAGTTCTTC.

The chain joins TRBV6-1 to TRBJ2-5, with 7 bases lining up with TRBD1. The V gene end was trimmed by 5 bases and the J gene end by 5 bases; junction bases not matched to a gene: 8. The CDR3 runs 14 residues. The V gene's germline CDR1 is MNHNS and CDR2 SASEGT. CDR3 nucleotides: TGTGCCAGCAGTCCACGACAGGGATCGGAGACCCAGTACTTC. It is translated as CASSPRQGSETQYF.

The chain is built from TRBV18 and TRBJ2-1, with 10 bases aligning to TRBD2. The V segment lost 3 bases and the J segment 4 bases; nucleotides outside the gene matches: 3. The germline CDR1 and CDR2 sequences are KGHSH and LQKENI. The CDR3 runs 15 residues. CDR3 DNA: TGTGCCAGCTCACCTACTAGCGGGATTTACAATGAGCAGTTCTTC. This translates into CASSPTSGIYNEQFF.

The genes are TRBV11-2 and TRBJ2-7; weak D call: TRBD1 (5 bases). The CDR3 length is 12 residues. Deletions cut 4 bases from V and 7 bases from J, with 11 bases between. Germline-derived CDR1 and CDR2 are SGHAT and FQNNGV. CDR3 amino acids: CASSSRTLEQYF. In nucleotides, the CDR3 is TGTGCCAGCAGCTCGAGGACACTTGAGCAGTACTTC. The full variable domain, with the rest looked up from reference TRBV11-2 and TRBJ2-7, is EAGVAQSPRYKIIEKRQSVAFWCNPISGHATLYWYQQILGQGPKLLIQFQNNGVVDDSQLPKDRFSAERLKGVDSTLKIQPAKLEDSAVYLCASSSRTLEQYFGPGTRLTVT.

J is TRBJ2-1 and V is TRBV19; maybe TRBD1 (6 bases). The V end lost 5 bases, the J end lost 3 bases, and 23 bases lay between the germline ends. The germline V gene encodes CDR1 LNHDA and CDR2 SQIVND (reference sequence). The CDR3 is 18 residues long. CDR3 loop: CASSPSEAGVWGYNEQFF. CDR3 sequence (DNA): TGTGCCAGTAGTCCCTCGGAGGCAGGGGTTTGGGGCTACAATGAGCAGTTCTTC.

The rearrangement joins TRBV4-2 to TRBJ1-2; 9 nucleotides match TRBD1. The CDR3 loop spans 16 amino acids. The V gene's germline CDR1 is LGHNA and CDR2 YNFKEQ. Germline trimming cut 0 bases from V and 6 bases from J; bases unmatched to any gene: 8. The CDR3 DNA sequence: TGTGCCAGCAGCCAAGAACCCCCCCGGGACAGGGATGGCTACACCTTC. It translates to CASSQEPPRDRDGYTF.

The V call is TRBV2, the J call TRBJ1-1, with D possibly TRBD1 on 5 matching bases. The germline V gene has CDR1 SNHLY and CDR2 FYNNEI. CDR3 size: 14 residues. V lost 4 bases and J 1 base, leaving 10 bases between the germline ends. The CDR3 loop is CASSAGLWNTEAFF. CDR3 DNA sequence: TGTGCCAGCAGTGCGGGACTGTGGAACACTGAAGCTTTCTTT.

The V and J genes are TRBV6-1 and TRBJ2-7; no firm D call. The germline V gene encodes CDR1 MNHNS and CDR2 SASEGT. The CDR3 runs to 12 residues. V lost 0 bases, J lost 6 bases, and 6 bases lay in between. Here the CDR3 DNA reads TGTGCCAGCAGTGAAGCCGTCCGCGAGCAGTACTTC. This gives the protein CASSEAVREQYF.

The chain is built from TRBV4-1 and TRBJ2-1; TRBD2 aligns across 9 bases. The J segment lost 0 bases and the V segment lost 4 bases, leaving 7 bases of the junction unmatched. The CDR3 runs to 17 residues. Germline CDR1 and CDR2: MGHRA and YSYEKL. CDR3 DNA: TGCGCCAGCAGCCCAACAGCGGGAGGATTCTCCTACAATGAGCAGTTCTTC. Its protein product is CASSPTAGGFSYNEQFF.

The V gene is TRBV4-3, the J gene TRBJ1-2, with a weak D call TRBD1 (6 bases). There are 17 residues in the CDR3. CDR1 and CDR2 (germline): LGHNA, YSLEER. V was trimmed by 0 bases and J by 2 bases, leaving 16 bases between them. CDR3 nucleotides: TGCGCCAGCAGCCAAGATAGCGGGGGGGCAAACAACTATGGCTACACCTTC. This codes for CASSQDSGGANNYGYTF.

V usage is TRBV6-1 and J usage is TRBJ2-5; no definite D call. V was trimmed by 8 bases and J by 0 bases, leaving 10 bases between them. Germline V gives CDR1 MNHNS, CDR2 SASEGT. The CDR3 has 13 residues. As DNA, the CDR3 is TGTGCCAGCCGACACCTGTACCAAGAGACCCAGTACTTC. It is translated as CASRHLYQETQYF.

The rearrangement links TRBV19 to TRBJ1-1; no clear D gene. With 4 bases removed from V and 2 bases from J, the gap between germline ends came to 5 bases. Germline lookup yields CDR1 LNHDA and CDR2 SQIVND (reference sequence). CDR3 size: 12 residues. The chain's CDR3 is CASSTGNTEAFF. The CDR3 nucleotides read TGTGCCAGTAGTACAGGAAACACTGAAGCTTTCTTT.

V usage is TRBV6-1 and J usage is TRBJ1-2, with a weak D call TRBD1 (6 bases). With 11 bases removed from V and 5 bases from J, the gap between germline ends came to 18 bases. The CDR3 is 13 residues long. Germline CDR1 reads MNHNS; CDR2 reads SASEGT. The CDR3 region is CAGETGEVYGYTF. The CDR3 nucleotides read TGTGCCGGGGAGACAGGCGAGGTGTATGGCTACACCTTC.

CDR3 amino acids: CSTRQGEMNTEAFF. The CDR3 bases are TGCAGCACTAGACAGGGGGAGATGAACACTGAAGCTTTCTTT. This chain connects TRBV29-1 to TRBJ1-1; 9 nucleotides agree with TRBD1. Trimming at V came to 8 bases and at J to 0 bases, leaving 7 bases not matched to a gene. CDR3 length: 14 amino acids. Germline CDR1 and CDR2: SQVTM and ANQGSEA. Together with reference TRBV29-1 and TRBJ1-1, the CDR3 gives the full variable domain: SAVISQKPSRDICQRGTSLTIQCQVDSQVTMMFWYRQQPGQSLTLIATANQGSEATYESGFVIDKFPISRPNLTFSTLTVSNMSPEDSSIYLCSTRQGEMNTEAFFGQGTRLTVV.

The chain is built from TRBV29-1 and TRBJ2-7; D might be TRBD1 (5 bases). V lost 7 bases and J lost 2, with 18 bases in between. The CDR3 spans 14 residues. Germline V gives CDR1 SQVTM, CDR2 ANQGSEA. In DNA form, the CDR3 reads TGCAGCGCAAGAACACAGGAGAGCGCCTACGAGCAGTACTTC. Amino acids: CSARTQESAYEQYF.